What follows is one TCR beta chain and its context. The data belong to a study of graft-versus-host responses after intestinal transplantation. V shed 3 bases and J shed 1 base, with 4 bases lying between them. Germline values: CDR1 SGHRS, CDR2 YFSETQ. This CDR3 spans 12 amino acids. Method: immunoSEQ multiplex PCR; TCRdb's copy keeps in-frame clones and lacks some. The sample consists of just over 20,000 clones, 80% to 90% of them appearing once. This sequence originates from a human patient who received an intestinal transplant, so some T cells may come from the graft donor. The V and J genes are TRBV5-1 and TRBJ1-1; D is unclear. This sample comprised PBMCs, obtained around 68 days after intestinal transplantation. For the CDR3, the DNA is TGCGCCAGCAGCTCAGGGAACACTGAAGCTTTCTTT. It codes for CASSSGNTEAFF.